These 11 T cell receptor beta chains originate from one sample sequenced in a study of blood T cells in healthy people across ages. Using a J-beta primer mix together with a sample-barcoded 5' primer, a second PCR was run for about 6 to 12 cycles. MiXCR, applied by TCRdb to the 5' RACE reads, yields one record per CDR3 protein. The sample holds around 1,000,000 distinct CDR3 sequences, 20% to 25% seen once. These data also featured in a second study, about T cells of mothers and their children.

What was sequenced was blood. These receptors all stem from a girl aged 2 to 9 in good health.

The J gene is TRBJ2-7, the V gene TRBV29-1; D remains unclear. CDR3 length: 13 residues. Germline V gene data show CDR1 as SQVTM and CDR2 as ANQGSEA. V gave up 7 bases and J gave up 0 bases, with 13 bases separating them. CDR3 loop: CSATGRNSYEQYF. CDR3 nucleotides: TGCAGCGCGACCGGACGGAACTCCTACGAGCAGTACTTC.

The chain has TRBV7-9 and TRBJ1-1; the D gene is possibly TRBD1 (5 bases). The CDR3 spans 14 residues. Germline CDR1 SEHNR, CDR2 FQNEAQ (reference sequence). V dropped 5 bases and J dropped 10 bases, with 20 bases sitting between them. For the CDR3, the DNA is TGTGCCAGCAGCCCCCCTGGCGGGGGGAGAGGAGCTTTCTTT. Protein: CASSPPGGGRGAFF.

This clonotype has only a few counts. The chain recombines TRBV27 with TRBJ2-5, with 9 bases that match TRBD2. The end of the DNA is better explained by TRBJ2-1, so the J call may be wrong. Germline V gene sequence: CDR1 MNHEY, CDR2 SMNVEV (reference sequence). This CDR3 contains 16 residues. CDR3 bases: TGTGCCAGCAGTCATTTTGCGGGAGGGCCTTTCGGTGAGCAGTTCTTC. Translated: CASSHFAGGPFGEQFF.

The chain uses TRBV7-3 and TRBJ2-5; no clear D. Germline-derived CDR1 and CDR2 are SGHTA and FQGTGA. The CDR3 runs 15 residues. V was shortened by 2 bases and J by 5 bases, with 15 bases between the two germline ends. DNA for the CDR3: TGTGCCAGCAGCTTAGATCCCTCAGTTGCGGAGACCCAGTACTTC. This codes for CASSLDPSVAETQYF.

Only a few counts were recorded for this clonotype. This chain connects TRBV6-1 to TRBJ2-7; a weak D match, TRBD2 (5 bases). The CDR3 covers 13 residues. CDR1 and CDR2 (germline): MNHNS, SASEGT. V lost 6 bases to trimming and J lost 0 bases, with 9 bases between them. CDR3 amino acids: CASSGVISYEQYF. CDR3 coding DNA: TGTGCCAGCAGCGGGGTCATCTCCTACGAGCAGTACTTC.

This chain connects TRBV4-2 to TRBJ2-7, with D hard to call. Deletions cut 0 bases from V and 6 bases from J, with 12 bases between. This CDR3 comprises 14 residues. The germline V gene encodes CDR1 LGHNA and CDR2 YNFKEQ. The CDR3 sequence: CASSQDISHREQYF. CDR3 nucleotides: TGTGCCAGCAGCCAAGATATTTCCCACCGCGAGCAGTACTTC.

CDR3 DNA: TGTGCCAGCAGTACTAGCGGAGATTACAATGAGCAGTTCTTC. This encodes CASSTSGDYNEQFF. The rearrangement uses TRBV7-8 and TRBJ2-1; 8 bases are a match to TRBD2. The CDR3 is 14 residues long. CDR1 SGHVS and CDR2 FQNEAQ come from the germline V gene. J gave up 4 bases and V 6 bases, and 5 bases lay outside the gene matches.

The J gene is TRBJ2-1, the V gene TRBV24-1, with 7 bases identical to TRBD2. The V gene end was trimmed by 10 bases and the J gene end by 5 bases; junction bases not matched to a gene: 4. Per germline, CDR1 KGHDR and CDR2 SFDVKD. The CDR3 is made up of 12 amino acids. The CDR3 DNA reads TGTGCCACAATGGGGGGGAACAATGAGCAGTTCTTC. This sequence encodes CATMGGNNEQFF.

The genes are TRBV2 and TRBJ1-1; D uncertain. Trimming pared 10 bases from V and 1 base from J, leaving 10 bases between. From germline, CDR1 is SNHLY and CDR2 FYNNEI. This CDR3 spans 12 amino acids. The CDR3 loop is CAIITENTEAFF. The CDR3 coding sequence is TGTGCCATCATTACAGAGAACACTGAAGCTTTCTTT.

This clonotype occurred a few times. The chain couples TRBV5-6 to TRBJ2-2; 10 bases map to TRBD1. Per the germline V gene, CDR1 is SGHDT and CDR2 is YYEEEE. The CDR3 is made up of 14 amino acids. Losses at the gene ends were 7 bases for V and 6 bases for J; bases not matched to a gene: 6. CDR3 region: CASGTGTGAGELFF. CDR3 DNA sequence: TGTGCCAGCGGCACCGGGACAGGGGCCGGGGAGCTGTTTTTT. Complete variable domain (other parts from reference TRBV5-6 and TRBJ2-2): DAGVTQSPTHLIKTRGQQVTLRCSPKSGHDTVSWYQQALGQGPQFIFQYYEEEERQRGNFPDRFSGHQFPNYSSELNVNALLLGDSALYLCASGTGTGAGELFFGEGSRLTVL.

This clonotype was detected a few times. The V and J genes are TRBV11-3 and TRBJ2-5; the D gene is possibly TRBD2 (7 bases). The V end lost 4 bases, the J end lost 2 bases, and 17 bases lay between the germline ends. CDR1 and CDR2 from the germline V gene are SGHNT and YENEEA. The CDR3 sequence is 16 residues long. For the CDR3, the DNA is TGTGCCAGCAGCTCCTACGGGGGGCTGAGACAAGAGACCCAGTACTTC. Its translation is CASSSYGGLRQETQYF.